This T cell receptor (beta chain) was profiled in a study of T-cell memory formation after mild COVID-19 (dated by TCRdb to the early 2020s). Background on the whole study: Most TCR sequence clusters were specific to one of the two donors. In a couple of donors, T-cell clones that expanded and contracted after mild COVID-19 were followed by sequencing TCRalpha and TCRbeta repertoires longitudinally. Two young, previously healthy adult volunteers made up the cohort, one male and one female.

CDR1 SGHAT and CDR2 FQNNGV were looked up in the germline V gene. V loses 0 bases of germline sequence and J loses 4 bases, and the interval between the two ends is 10 bases. The CDR3 starts with the cysteine, ends with the phenylalanine, and has 14 residues. Only CDR3 DNA remains: 42 bases, in frame from the first base. These reads were obtained on an Illumina NovaSeq 6000. TCRalpha and TCRbeta cDNA libraries were constructed by 5'RACE with constant-segment primers, with sample barcodes and unique molecular identifiers being introduced. Trizol reagent was used to extract RNA from every sample. The libraries were amplified in two PCR steps, and the second step added a second sample barcode and Illumina TruSeq adapters. Libraries were sequenced on an Illumina NovaSeq with 2 x 150 bp paired-end reads. The authors' pipeline ran thus. Reads were demultiplexed and collapsed into UMI-guided consensus sequences with migec v1.2.7. Using mixcr v2.1.11, UMI consensuses were aligned to TRA and TRB V and J templates and then assembled into clonotypes. Clonotypes were classified as expanded or contracted when called significant by both edgeR and NoisET, with noise models trained on biological replicates. For edgeR calls, the thresholds were a false discovery rate-adjusted p below 0.01 and a log2 fold-change of 1. PCA with hierarchical clustering of max-normalized trajectories of the 1000 most abundant clonotypes was used as exploratory dynamics analysis. The CD4 or CD8 phenotype of responding clones was assigned using the separately sequenced CD4+ and CD8+ repertoires. Starting from the raw public reads, TCRdb applied fastp trimming at Q25, assembled clones with MiXCR and retained in-frame beta chains. Records with the same CDR3 protein are collapsed into one entry carrying the most frequent genes and DNA. TCRdb, not the original authors, processed these V and J calls. Recorded for this sample are about 210,000 distinct CDR3 sequences; around 25% of them occurred a single time. Of the sample, about 10% is held by the ten largest clones.

Ficoll-Paque density gradient centrifugation was used to isolate PBMCs. Summary of the overall study and its limitations: The detection of some responding clones in pre-infection memory suggests that pre-existing cross-reactive memory T cells joined the SARS-CoV-2 response. Contracting CD4+ clones were found mainly in CM and EM memory subsets, while CD8+ clones were enriched in EMRA. Clones that contracted from day 15 to 85 showed balanced CD4/CD8 phenotypes, whereas a second wave of clones that expanded from day 15 to 37 leaned towards CD4+. The second-wave clones that peaked on day 37 were not confirmed to be SARS-CoV-2 specific. The study included only a couple of mild cases, and larger cohorts that include severe cases with pre-infection samples were judged to be necessary.

On this clonotype: The antigen it binds to is not known. No per-base quality is available; no much larger clone lies one base away.

Recombination linked TRBV11-2 to TRBJ2-7, with the D gene too uncertain to name. This receptor was obtained from an adult woman who had mild COVID-19 (a few samples of this study predate the infection). The sample titles of this study are shuffled in the database, so cell type and time point are left out; the donor was told from shared clones. Specimen: PBMCs or a T cell subset sorted from them (not recorded which). The CDR3 corresponds to CASSLDTRSYEQYF. The nucleotides read TGTGCCAGCAGCTTAGACACGAGGAGTTACGAGCAGTACTTC.